Below are 6 T cell receptor beta chains sequenced from a single sample in a study of T-cell memory formation after mild COVID-19. Each CDR3 protein is one row after TCRdb ran MiXCR on the 5' RACE reads. The sample contains about 280,000 distinct CDR3 sequences, approximately 8.4% of which appear only once. The sequencing input was PBMCs or a T cell subset sorted from them (not recorded which). The receptors derive from a man aged 18 to 30 who had mild COVID-19 (a few samples of this study predate the infection). Cell type and time point are not known.

This clonotype was seen repeatedly, ten times or more. The rearrangement joins TRBV12-3 or TRBV12-4 to TRBJ1-1; TRBD1 is a possible D gene (5 bases). This CDR3 spans 15 amino acids. The V end lost 6 bases, the J end lost 2 bases, and 16 bases lay between the germline ends. The DNA of the CDR3 is TGTGCCAGCAGCCTAAATCATGACAGTAACACTGAAGCTTTCTTT. Encoded protein: CASSLNHDSNTEAFF.

This clonotype was observed a few times. This rearrangement joins TRBV5-5 to TRBJ1-5; 8 bases align to TRBD1. CDR3 length: 16 amino acids. CDR1 and CDR2 (germline): SGHKS, YYEKEE (reference sequence). With V trimmed by 4 bases and J by 4 bases, 10 bases remained unmatched. The CDR3 bases are TGTGCCAGCAGCGCGACAGGGGTGAGGTGGAATCAGCCCCAGCATTTT. It encodes CASSATGVRWNQPQHF.

The chain joins TRBV5-1 to TRBJ2-2; a possible D gene is TRBD2 (5 bases). This CDR3 is 15 amino acids long. V was trimmed by 6 bases and J by 5 bases, leaving 17 bases between them. Germline V gene data show CDR1 as SGHRS and CDR2 as YFSETQ. CDR3 loop: CASMPGPPGTGELFF. The DNA of the CDR3 is TGCGCCAGCATGCCGGGTCCACCGGGGACCGGGGAGCTGTTTTTT.

This clonotype was seen a handful of times. The rearrangement uses TRBV20-1 and TRBJ1-2; 12 nucleotides line up with TRBD1. Germline values: CDR1 DFQATT, CDR2 SNEGSKA (reference sequence). With 5 bases clipped from V and 0 bases from J, the junction kept 25 bases outside the gene matches. The CDR3 covers 22 residues. The CDR3 loop reads CSAAHRPHYAVGQGAANYGYTF. The CDR3 nucleotides are TGCAGTGCTGCTCACCGGCCACATTACGCGGTGGGACAGGGGGCTGCTAACTATGGCTACACCTTC.

The chain joins TRBV12-3 or TRBV12-4 to TRBJ1-2; D call uncertain. Trimming removed 8 bases from V and 5 bases from J, with 9 bases in between. The CDR3 has 11 residues. In DNA, the CDR3 is TGTGCCAGCGGCCTGGAGTATGGCTACACCTTC. Protein: CASGLEYGYTF.

CDR3 sequence (DNA): TGTGCCACCAGCAGCAATACAGGGAGTGGTTCACCCCTCCACTTT. As protein: CATSSNTGSGSPLHF. The chain employs TRBV15 and TRBJ1-6; maybe TRBD1 (6 bases). The CDR3 is 15 amino acids. Per germline, CDR1 LNHNV and CDR2 YYDKDF (reference sequence). V was pared by 3 bases and J by 9 bases, with 15 bases between.